Listed below are T cell receptor beta chains from one sample, sequenced in a study of blood T cells in healthy people across ages. TCRdb analysed the 5' RACE reads with MiXCR anew, one entry per CDR3 protein. The table shows hundreds of thousands of distinct CDR3 sequences, with 40% to 45% occurring only once. Sequencing used blood. All receptors come from an elderly man in good health. CDR3s include the opening cysteine and the closing phenylalanine or tryptophan. The D gene is left open where the match is weak. Clone size is not always given. Where it is, it says once, few, many or a class for expanded clones.

CDR3 protein: CASSFLLGGGRSDMQYF; CDR3 DNA: TGTGCCAGCAGCTTTCTCTTGGGGGGGGGGCGCTCAGATATGCAGTATTTT; D gene: .; V gene: TRBV7-2; clone size: .; J gene: TRBJ2-3; CDR3 length: 17
CDR3 protein: CSVHGGLQKKLFF; CDR3 DNA: TGCAGTGTCCACGGGGGTCTACAGAAAAAACTGTTTTTT; D gene: .; V gene: TRBV20-1; clone size: .; J gene: TRBJ1-4; CDR3 length: 13
CDR3 protein: CGGTGSLREGYTF; CDR3 DNA: TGCGGGGGGACAGGGAGCCTTCGGGAAGGCTACACCTTC; D gene: TRBD1; V gene: TRBV20-1; clone size: .; J gene: TRBJ1-2; CDR3 length: 13
CDR3 protein: CASSVGADRSMNTEAFF; CDR3 DNA: TGTGCCAGCAGCGTAGGGGCAGACAGGAGCATGAACACTGAAGCTTTCTTT; D gene: .; V gene: TRBV9; clone size: .; J gene: TRBJ1-1; CDR3 length: 17
CDR3 protein: CASSLNAAVDEQYF; CDR3 DNA: TGTGCCAGCAGCTTAAACGCGGCCGTGGACGAGCAGTACTTC; D gene: .; V gene: TRBV11-3; clone size: .; J gene: TRBJ2-7; CDR3 length: 14
CDR3 protein: CAWSPLGGRALYEQYF; CDR3 DNA: TGTGCCTGGAGCCCCCTGGGGGGGAGGGCCCTCTACGAGCAGTACTTC; D gene: TRBD2; V gene: TRBV30; clone size: .; J gene: TRBJ2-7; CDR3 length: 16
CDR3 protein: CASSQETDRETYNEQFF; CDR3 DNA: TGTGCCAGCAGCCAAGAAACAGACAGGGAAACCTACAATGAGCAGTTCTTC; D gene: TRBD1; V gene: TRBV14; clone size: few; J gene: TRBJ2-1; CDR3 length: 17
CDR3 protein: CASSLQPLTNEQFF; CDR3 DNA: TGTGCCAGCAGTTTACAGCCTCTAACCAATGAGCAGTTCTTC; D gene: .; V gene: TRBV27; clone size: .; J gene: TRBJ2-1; CDR3 length: 14
CDR3 protein: CASSLNQLHQETQYF; CDR3 DNA: TGTGCCAGCAGTTTAAACCAACTCCACCAAGAGACCCAGTACTTC; D gene: .; V gene: TRBV12-3/TRBV12-4; clone size: .; J gene: TRBJ2-5; CDR3 length: 15
CDR3 protein: CASSDQQDHSYTF; CDR3 DNA: TGTGCCAGCAGTGATCAACAGGACCATAGCTACACCTTC; D gene: .; V gene: TRBV2; clone size: .; J gene: TRBJ1-2; CDR3 length: 13
CDR3 protein: CASSLTGGSNEQFF; CDR3 DNA: TGCGCCAGCAGCTTAACGGGGGGGAGCAATGAGCAGTTCTTC; D gene: TRBD2; V gene: TRBV5-1; clone size: .; J gene: TRBJ2-1; CDR3 length: 14
CDR3 protein: CASSLTSGGLETQYF; CDR3 DNA: TGTGCCAGCAGCTTAACTAGCGGGGGACTAGAGACCCAGTACTTC; D gene: TRBD2; V gene: TRBV7-2; clone size: many; J gene: TRBJ2-5; CDR3 length: 15
CDR3 protein: CASKSRLGADTQYF; CDR3 DNA: TGTGCCTCAAAATCGAGACTAGGCGCAGATACGCAGTATTTT; D gene: .; V gene: TRBV12-3/TRBV12-4; clone size: .; J gene: TRBJ2-3; CDR3 length: 14
CDR3 protein: CASSLGGTVTQETQYF; CDR3 DNA: TGCGCCAGCAGCTTGGGTGGGACCGTGACCCAAGAGACCCAGTACTTC; D gene: .; V gene: TRBV5-1; clone size: .; J gene: TRBJ2-5; CDR3 length: 16
CDR3 protein: CASRNPGRTGGLFF; CDR3 DNA: TGTGCCAGCAGAAACCCCGGACGCACCGGGGGGCTGTTTTTT; D gene: .; V gene: TRBV28; clone size: .; J gene: TRBJ2-2; CDR3 length: 14
CDR3 protein: CASREPPYNEQFF; CDR3 DNA: TGCGCCAGCAGAGAGCCCCCCTACAATGAGCAGTTCTTC; D gene: .; V gene: TRBV5-1; clone size: .; J gene: TRBJ2-1; CDR3 length: 13
CDR3 protein: CASSFPPSGLAGPGELFF; CDR3 DNA: TGTGCCAGCAGTTTCCCCCCTTCGGGGCTAGCGGGACCCGGGGAGCTGTTTTTT; D gene: TRBD2; V gene: TRBV7-2; clone size: .; J gene: TRBJ2-2; CDR3 length: 18
CDR3 protein: CAWSEGGSGTDTQYF; CDR3 DNA: TGTGCCTGGAGTGAGGGTGGTTCAGGGACAGATACGCAGTATTTT; D gene: .; V gene: TRBV30; clone size: few; J gene: TRBJ2-3; CDR3 length: 15
CDR3 protein: CASSFRPWAENPYEQYF; CDR3 DNA: TGTGCCAGCAGCTTCCGCCCTTGGGCCGAAAACCCCTACGAGCAGTACTTC; D gene: .; V gene: TRBV7-2; clone size: .; J gene: TRBJ2-7; CDR3 length: 17
CDR3 protein: CASSLGTGGLGTKRVRETQYF; CDR3 DNA: TGTGCCAGCAGCTTAGGAACGGGGGGATTGGGGACGAAGAGGGTCCGAGAGACCCAGTACTTC; D gene: TRBD2; V gene: TRBV11-2; clone size: .; J gene: TRBJ2-5; CDR3 length: 21
CDR3 protein: CASGWTGSGEQYF; CDR3 DNA: TGCGCCAGCGGATGGACAGGGAGCGGCGAGCAGTACTTC; D gene: TRBD1; V gene: TRBV10-2; clone size: few; J gene: TRBJ2-7; CDR3 length: 13
CDR3 protein: CSAPPEGAGGTDTQYF; CDR3 DNA: TGCAGTGCACCCCCCGAGGGAGCGGGGGGCACAGATACGCAGTATTTT; D gene: TRBD2; V gene: TRBV20-1; clone size: .; J gene: TRBJ2-3; CDR3 length: 16
CDR3 protein: CASSLAPAANYGYTF; CDR3 DNA: TGTGCCAGCAGCTTAGCCCCGGCAGCTAACTATGGCTACACCTTC; D gene: .; V gene: TRBV7-6; clone size: .; J gene: TRBJ1-2; CDR3 length: 15
CDR3 protein: CASSLARSGVETQYF; CDR3 DNA: TGTGCCAGCAGCTTAGCACGATCGGGGGTTGAGACCCAGTACTTC; D gene: .; V gene: TRBV7-8; clone size: .; J gene: TRBJ2-5; CDR3 length: 15
CDR3 protein: CASSSRLAGGHNEQYF; CDR3 DNA: TGTGCCAGCTCATCTAGACTAGCGGGGGGCCACAATGAGCAGTACTTC; D gene: TRBD2; V gene: TRBV18; clone size: .; J gene: TRBJ2-7; CDR3 length: 16
CDR3 protein: CASSSDSLGGEKLFF; CDR3 DNA: TGCGCCAGCAGCTCGGATTCTTTGGGAGGGGAAAAACTGTTTTTT; D gene: .; V gene: TRBV5-1; clone size: .; J gene: TRBJ1-4; CDR3 length: 15
CDR3 protein: CSAEPQELSYNEQFF; CDR3 DNA: TGCAGTGCCGAGCCCCAGGAGCTTTCCTACAATGAGCAGTTCTTC; D gene: .; V gene: TRBV20-1; clone size: once; J gene: TRBJ2-1; CDR3 length: 15
CDR3 protein: CASSEAILGETQYF; CDR3 DNA: TGTGCCAGCAGTGAAGCGATATTGGGAGAGACCCAGTACTTC; D gene: .; V gene: TRBV6-1; clone size: .; J gene: TRBJ2-5; CDR3 length: 14
CDR3 protein: CSADGAGYSTDTQYF; CDR3 DNA: TGCAGTGCTGACGGAGCGGGCTATAGCACAGATACGCAGTATTTT; D gene: .; V gene: TRBV20-1; clone size: few; J gene: TRBJ2-3; CDR3 length: 15